This T cell receptor (beta chain) was captured by sequencing in a study of T-cell reconstitution after alpha-beta-depleted transplantation in children. This clonotype occurred a few times. Its specificity is not known. Study observations and caveats: Alpha-beta T cells present about two months after transplant were reported to originate from several hundred expanded graft clones. After one year, T-cell counts and TCRbeta diversity mostly came from new T cells. Certain patients had high TCRbeta diversity at day 60, and it came from recipient T cells and thymic progenitors that survived.

Researchers prepared the TCRbeta library using unique molecular identifiers, the study reports. Using its own MiXCR run on the PCR reads, TCRdb lists one record per CDR3 protein. The data show approximately 350,000 distinct CDR3 sequences, 15% to 20% seen once. The trim removed 2 bases at V and 2 bases at J, leaving 8 bases unmatched. The CDR3 sequence is 18 residues long. CDR1 SGHVS and CDR2 FNYEAQ come from the germline V gene. This sequence originates from a male patient aged 2 to 9 who had a stem cell transplant for acute lymphoblastic leukemia, so the T cells may come from the graft donor. Sample: PBMCs, mostly from graft donor cells, taken 360 days after TCRalphabeta/CD19-depleted stem cell transplant. The chain is built from TRBV7-6 and TRBJ2-3; 12 bases line up with TRBD2. The CDR3 DNA is TGTGCCAGCAGCTTACTTGGGGGACTAGCGGGTCCCACAGATACGCAGTATTTT. Translation: CASSLLGGLAGPTDTQYF.